This T cell receptor beta chain was sequenced during a study of blood T cells in healthy people across ages. Study outcomes and limitations: Whereas aged donors had fewer naive CD4+ cells, long-lived donors had more of them and higher diversity.

The CDR3 has 16 amino acids. Germline CDR1 SGHAT, CDR2 FQDESV (reference sequence). V lost 3 bases, J lost 4 bases, and 11 bases stayed unmatched. The authors ran a second PCR of roughly 6 to 12 cycles using a sample-barcoded 5' primer and a J-beta primer mix. TCRdb re-called the 5' RACE reads through MiXCR, storing one row per CDR3 protein. Among fewer than 650,000 distinct CDR3 sequences listed, 25% to 35% were seen once. Points on this clonotype: Antigen specificity is unknown.

Separately, the same data were catalogued under a study of T cells of mothers and their children. That investigation notes: Three healthy Caucasian mothers and their six children were the donors. Every mother supplied over 8 million TCR beta CDR3 reads and every child around 3 million. Thymic selection shapes TCR recombination output similarly in related and unrelated pairs.

The chain combines TRBV11-1 with TRBJ1-2, with TRBD1 matching 7 bases. This clonotype originated in a boy aged 2-9 years in good health. Sequenced input: blood. CDR3 coding DNA: TGTGCCAGCAGCTTGGGCGGGACAGCCCGGATCTATGGCTACACCTTC. Amino acid sequence: CASSLGGTARIYGYTF.